These 21 T cell receptor beta chains originate from one sample sequenced in a study of T cell clones after liver transplantation. Sequenced by immunoSEQ multiplex PCR; TCRdb stores in-frame clones only, minus some. The table includes roughly 100,000 clones, about 86% detected once. Specimen: CD4+ T cells from blood, collected approximately 43 months after liver transplant. The receptors stem from a human patient who received a liver transplant. Some T cells may possibly be graft donor cells.

This rearrangement joins TRBV4-1 to TRBJ2-7; D unclear. CDR3 length equals 15 residues. The V end lost 5 bases, the J end lost 0 bases, and 14 bases lay between the germline ends. Per germline, CDR1 MGHRA and CDR2 YSYEKL. The CDR3 sequence: CASSGGSRFSYEQYF. The CDR3 DNA follows: TGCGCCAGCAGCGGTGGCTCTCGATTCTCCTACGAGCAGTACTTC.

Concerning this clone itself: The same CDR3 also results from other DNA sequences found in this sample. This chain connects TRBV7-2 to TRBJ1-1; perhaps TRBD1 as D (6 bases). There are 14 residues in the CDR3. CDR1 and CDR2 from the germline V gene are SGHTA and FQGNSA. V gave up 5 bases and J gave up 1 base, with 11 bases separating them. The CDR3 loop is CASSLQGPNTEAFF. DNA for the CDR3: TGTGCCAGCAGCCTTCAGGGGCCGAACACTGAAGCTTTCTTT.

This clone was picked up one time. This sequence joins TRBV19 and TRBJ1-6; D remains unclear. V was cut by 2 bases and J by 6 bases, with 11 bases left in between. CDR1 is LNHDA, CDR2 SQIVND, per germline (reference sequence). The CDR3 is 15 residues long. The CDR3 is CASSIKGSSNSPLHF. The CDR3 coding sequence is TGTGCCAGTAGTATAAAAGGCAGTTCTAATTCACCCCTCCACTTT.

The chain carries TRBV19 and TRBJ1-5, with D unresolved. Trimming stripped 3 bases from V and 0 bases from J, with 9 bases between. The CDR3 is 15 residues long. Germline V gives CDR1 LNHDA, CDR2 SQIVND (reference sequence). CDR3 residues: CASSMAGNSNQPQHF. CDR3 coding DNA: TGTGCCAGTAGTATGGCAGGTAATAGCAATCAGCCCCAGCATTTT.

The chain combines TRBV7-9 with TRBJ1-2; TRBD1 matches at 8 bases. The CDR3 totals 13 residues. The germline V gene encodes CDR1 SEHNR and CDR2 FQNEAQ (reference sequence). The V gene end was trimmed by 5 bases and the J gene end by 4 bases; junction bases not matched to a gene: 3. The CDR3 loop reads CASSRDRGYGYTF. The CDR3 coding sequence is TGTGCCAGCAGCCGAGACAGGGGCTATGGCTACACCTTC.

This rearrangement joins TRBV5-1 to TRBJ1-1, with no clear D. The CDR3 contains 14 residues. Deletions cut 0 bases from V and 0 bases from J, with 6 bases between. Germline V CDR1 and CDR2: SGHRS, YFSETQ. This CDR3 reads CASSLAQLNTEAFF. In nucleotides, the CDR3 is TGCGCCAGCAGCTTGGCTCAGCTGAACACTGAAGCTTTCTTT.

The chain carries TRBV7-6 and TRBJ2-7; TRBD1 might be the D (6 bases). The germline V gene has CDR1 SGHVS and CDR2 FNYEAQ. Between the trimmed V and J ends, which lost 0 bases and 1 base, there was a span of 19 bases. There are 18 residues in the CDR3. The CDR3 bases are TGTGCCAGCAGCTTAGCGCTAGGAGAACAGGGCTATTCCTACGAGCAGTACTTC. Amino acid sequence: CASSLALGEQGYSYEQYF.

The chain employs TRBV5-1 and TRBJ1-2, with D uncertain. Germline lookup yields CDR1 SGHRS and CDR2 YFSETQ. This CDR3 has 15 amino acids. The germline V and J ends were trimmed by 0 bases and 4 bases, with 13 bases remaining between them. The chain's CDR3 is CASSLEGEASYGYTF. In DNA form, the CDR3 reads TGCGCCAGCAGCTTGGAAGGCGAGGCTTCCTATGGCTACACCTTC. Combining the CDR3 with reference TRBV5-1 and TRBJ1-2 gives the whole variable domain KAGVTQTPRYLIKTRGQQVTLSCSPISGHRSVSWYQQTPGQGLQFLFEYFSETQRNKGNFPGRFSGRQFSNSRSEMNVSTLELGDSALYLCASSLEGEASYGYTFGSGTRLTVV.

This clone was counted a few times. The chain carries TRBV9 and TRBJ1-1; 7 bases agree with TRBD1. Germline V gene lookup returns CDR1 SGDLS and CDR2 YYNGEE. The V gene end was trimmed by 6 bases and the J gene end by 1 base; junction bases not matched to a gene: 9. CDR3 size: 15 residues. The CDR3 DNA is TGTGCCAGCACCGTGGGACAGTCCACGAACACTGAAGCTTTCTTT. Residues: CASTVGQSTNTEAFF.

This clone came up a few times. The chain uses TRBV7-9 and TRBJ1-5; no clear D gene. CDR3 length: 15 amino acids. Trimming removed 1 base from V and 2 bases from J, with 9 bases in between. The germline V gene has CDR1 SEHNR and CDR2 FQNEAQ (reference sequence). The CDR3 DNA sequence: TGTGCCAGCAGCTTAGGAACGGGAGGCAATCAGCCCCAGCATTTT. It translates to CASSLGTGGNQPQHF.

V gene TRBV27 combines with J gene TRBJ1-1; D is possibly TRBD1 (6 bases). The germline CDR1 and CDR2 sequences are MNHEY and SMNVEV (reference sequence). The CDR3 runs to 17 residues. Trimming took off 5 bases at V and 4 bases at J, with 23 bases between the two ends. CDR3 sequence reads: CASSPLPSLQGGTEAFF. The CDR3 DNA reads as TGTGCCAGCAGTCCCCTACCTTCCCTACAGGGCGGCACTGAAGCTTTCTTT.

The chain uses TRBV5-4 and TRBJ1-1; TRBD1 might be the D (5 bases). Trimming removed 2 bases from V and 5 bases from J, with 13 bases in between. Germline V lookup: CDR1 SGHNT, CDR2 YYREEE (reference sequence). The CDR3 loop spans 14 amino acids. The CDR3 loop is CASSFGGDETEAFF. CDR3 DNA sequence: TGTGCCAGCAGCTTCGGGGGGGATGAGACTGAAGCTTTCTTT. The full variable domain, its missing parts supplied by reference TRBV5-4 and TRBJ1-1, is ETGVTQSPTHLIKTRGQQVTLRCSSQSGHNTVSWYQQALGQGPQFIFQYYREEENGRGNFPPRFSGLQFPNYSSELNVNALELDDSALYLCASSFGGDETEAFFGQGTRLTVV.

The chain recombines TRBV5-1 with TRBJ1-1, with D maybe TRBD1 (5 bases). This CDR3 is built from 14 residues. Germline CDR1 reads SGHRS; CDR2 reads YFSETQ. The V and J ends lost 2 bases and 5 bases respectively, with 13 bases between them. DNA for the CDR3: TGCGCCAGCAGCTTCCAGGGATCCCAAACTGAAGCTTTCTTT. It translates to CASSFQGSQTEAFF.

V and J are TRBV25-1 and TRBJ1-2, with D possibly TRBD1 on 5 matching bases. CDR3 length equals 14 residues. Germline values: CDR1 MGHDK, CDR2 SYGVNS. V was clipped by 3 bases and J by 2 bases, with 10 bases between them. CDR3 residues: CASSEGEGNYGYTF. CDR3 sequence (DNA): TGTGCCAGCAGTGAGGGGGAAGGAAACTATGGCTACACCTTC.

The V call is TRBV7-2, the J call TRBJ2-6; D gene ambiguous. The V end lost 5 bases, the J end lost 2 bases, and 16 bases lay between the germline ends. There are 17 residues in the CDR3. Germline assignment: CDR1 SGHTA and CDR2 FQGNSA. CDR3 amino acids: CASSRVATGTGANVLTF. The CDR3 DNA is TGTGCCAGCAGCCGCGTGGCAACGGGTACTGGGGCCAACGTCCTGACTTTC.

This clone was counted between two and nine times. The chain combines TRBV6-6 with TRBJ1-2; D is possibly TRBD1 (5 bases). Germline loops: CDR1 MNHNY, CDR2 SVGAGI (reference sequence). This CDR3 is 16 amino acids long. V was shortened by 6 bases and J by 2 bases, with 19 bases between the two germline ends. The CDR3 nucleotides are TGTGCCAGCAGCACCCCGGGGATAGGGGCCAACTATGGCTACACCTTC. Amino acid sequence: CASSTPGIGANYGYTF.

The chain employs TRBV18 and TRBJ2-3; D is unresolved. The CDR3 covers 13 residues. V shed 2 bases and J shed 4 bases, with 7 bases lying between them. Germline V gene data show CDR1 as KGHSH and CDR2 as LQKENI. CDR3 coding DNA: TGTGCCAGCTCACCAGCACGGGCAGATACGCAGTATTTT. Translation: CASSPARADTQYF. Supplemented by reference TRBV18 and TRBJ2-3, the full variable domain reads NAGVMQNPRHLVRRRGQEARLRCSPMKGHSHVYWYRQLPEEGLKFMVYLQKENIIDESGMPKERFSAEFPKEGPSILRIQQVVRGDSAAYFCASSPARADTQYFGPGTRLTVL.

This clone was seen only once. The chain joins TRBV9 to TRBJ2-7; TRBD1 matches 10 bases. Losses at the gene ends were 0 bases for V and 1 base for J; bases not matched to a gene: 1. CDR3 size: 15 residues. The germline CDR1 and CDR2 sequences are SGDLS and YYNGEE. This chain's CDR3 is CASSVGGQGSYEQYF. DNA for the CDR3: TGTGCCAGCAGCGTAGGGGGACAGGGGTCCTACGAGCAGTACTTC.

CDR3 DNA: TGCGCCAGCAGCATCAGGGGAGAGGTGAACACTGAAGCTTTCTTT. This translates into CASSIRGEVNTEAFF. The chain links TRBV5-1 to TRBJ1-1, with D possibly matching TRBD1 (6 bases). This CDR3 comprises 15 residues. Germline CDR1 is SGHRS and CDR2 is YFSETQ. V was cut by 4 bases and J by 0 bases, with 13 bases left in between.

This chain joins TRBV19 and TRBJ2-2, with 7 bases that match TRBD1. This CDR3 spans 16 amino acids. The trim removed 3 bases at V and 6 bases at J, leaving 10 bases unmatched. Germline V CDR1 and CDR2: LNHDA, SQIVND (reference sequence). CDR3 region: CASSILGQPRPGELFF. CDR3 DNA sequence: TGTGCCAGTAGTATCCTGGGACAGCCTAGACCCGGGGAGCTGTTTTTT.

The V gene is TRBV28, the J gene TRBJ2-2; tentatively, D is TRBD2 (6 bases). The CDR3 covers 15 residues. The germline V gene has CDR1 MDHEN and CDR2 SYDVKM. Trimming took 8 bases from V and 1 from J, leaving 14 bases between them. The CDR3 DNA is TGTGCCAGCCGTCCGCCTAGCGTGAACACCGGGGAGCTGTTTTTT. Translation gives CASRPPSVNTGELFF.